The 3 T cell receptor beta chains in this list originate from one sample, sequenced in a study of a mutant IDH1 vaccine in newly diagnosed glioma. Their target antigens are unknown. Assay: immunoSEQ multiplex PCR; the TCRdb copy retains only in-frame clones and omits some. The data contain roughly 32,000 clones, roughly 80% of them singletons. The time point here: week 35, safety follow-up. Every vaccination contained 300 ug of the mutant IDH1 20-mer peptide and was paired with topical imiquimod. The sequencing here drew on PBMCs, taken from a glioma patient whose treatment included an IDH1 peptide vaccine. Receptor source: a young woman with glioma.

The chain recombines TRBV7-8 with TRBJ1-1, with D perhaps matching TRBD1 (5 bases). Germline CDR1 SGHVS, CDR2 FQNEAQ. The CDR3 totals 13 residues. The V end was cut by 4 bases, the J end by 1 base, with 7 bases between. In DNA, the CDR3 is TGTGCCAGCAGCTCCACAGGGAACACTGAAGCTTTCTTT. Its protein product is CASSSTGNTEAFF.

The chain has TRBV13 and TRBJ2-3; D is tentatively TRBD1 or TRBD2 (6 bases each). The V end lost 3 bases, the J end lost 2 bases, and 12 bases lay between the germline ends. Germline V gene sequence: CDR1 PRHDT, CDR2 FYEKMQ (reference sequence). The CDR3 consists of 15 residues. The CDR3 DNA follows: TGTGCCAGCAGCTTTCGGGGGCTCGACACAGATACGCAGTATTTT. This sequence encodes CASSFRGLDTDTQYF.

The CDR3 DNA is TGCAGTGCTATCGACAGTTACGAGCAGTACTTC. Protein sequence: CSAIDSYEQYF. V usage is TRBV20-1 and J usage is TRBJ2-7, with D possibly being TRBD1 (5 bases). V lost 4 bases and J lost 4, with 8 bases in between. The CDR3 spans 11 residues. Germline lookup yields CDR1 DFQATT and CDR2 SNEGSKA (reference sequence).